This TCR beta chain came from a study of T cells expressing NK-cell markers. The CDR3 length is 18 residues. The germline V gene encodes CDR1 SGHRS and CDR2 YFSETQ. TCRdb reprocessed the 5' RACE reads; each CDR3 protein has one entry and no DNA is given. Its listing shows about 390,000 distinct CDR3 sequences. Sequences were obtained from blood T cells: a sorted CD56 or NKG2C T cell subset, CD4+ or CD8+ T cells, or bulk PBMC T cells (not recorded which). This chain uses TRBV5-1 with TRBJ2-5; TCRdb selects TRBD2, and the lack of DNA leaves this call unchecked. This receptor was obtained from a woman aged 50 to 60 in good health. CDR3 protein: CASSLTRALLRSGETQYF.